The 16 T cell receptor beta chains below come from one sample, sequenced in a study of blood T cell repertoires in COVID-19. Profiled with immunoSEQ multiplex PCR; TCRdb holds only in-frame clones, not every one. The table has under 55,000 clones, about nine tenths seen once. The material sequenced was peripheral blood. The receptors were sampled from a human donor in a cohort sampled during active COVID-19.

The V and J genes are TRBV5-4 and TRBJ2-3; 9 bases map to TRBD2. With V trimmed by 6 bases and J by 5 bases, 13 bases remained unmatched. The germline V gene has CDR1 SGHNT and CDR2 YYREEE (reference sequence). The CDR3 covers 16 residues. The CDR3 region has the DNA TGTGCCAGCACCCCTGGCGGGGGGGGCCTAGGAGATACGCAGTATTTT. It encodes CASTPGGGGLGDTQYF.

The gene calls are TRBV27 and TRBJ2-2, with D possibly being TRBD1 (6 bases). Trimming removed 6 bases at V and 4 bases at J, with 9 bases between. Per germline, CDR1 MNHEY and CDR2 SMNVEV (reference sequence). The length of the CDR3 is 13 residues. The CDR3 DNA is TGTGCCAGCAGGATACAGGGCACCGGGGAGCTGTTTTTT. This translates into CASRIQGTGELFF.

Here the CDR3 DNA reads TGTGCCAGCAGCCCCCGGACAGGCTACACTGAAGCTTTCTTT. Residues: CASSPRTGYTEAFF. V is TRBV7-9 and J is TRBJ1-1; 7 bases fit TRBD1. There are 14 residues in the CDR3. The germline gives CDR1 SEHNR, CDR2 FQNEAQ (reference sequence). The V and J ends lost 5 bases and 3 bases, in that order; junction bases with no gene match: 6.

The rearrangement joins TRBV30 to TRBJ1-6; the match to TRBD1 covers 9 bases. V shed 2 bases, J shed 9 bases, and the junction held 8 bases outside the gene matches. In germline, CDR1 is GTSNPN, CDR2 SVGIG (reference sequence). This CDR3 is 15 amino acids long. The chain's CDR3 is CAWSPAGTGSSPLHF. In DNA form, the CDR3 reads TGTGCCTGGAGTCCCGCCGGGACAGGGAGTTCACCCCTCCACTTT.

This clone appeared many times. The chain couples TRBV6-4 to TRBJ1-3, with TRBD1 identical over 10 bases. V lost 5 bases and J lost 6; bases outside the gene matches: 16. In germline, CDR1 is MRHNA, CDR2 SNTAGT. This CDR3 has 18 amino acids. In DNA, the CDR3 is TGTGCCAGCAGTAAAAAGACAGGGGGCTTTCCCCCTATAAACACCATATATTTT. Its protein product is CASSKKTGGFPPINTIYF.

This clone was counted between two and nine times. The gene calls are TRBV4-1 and TRBJ1-5, with 8 bases matching TRBD1. The CDR3 runs 14 residues. Germline CDR1 reads MGHRA; CDR2 reads YSYEKL. J gave up 6 bases and V 4 bases, and 5 bases lay outside the gene matches. CDR3: CASSPTGEGQPQHF. In DNA, the CDR3 is TGCGCCAGCAGCCCGACAGGGGAGGGTCAGCCCCAGCATTTT.

This clone has more than one count but fewer than ten. CDR3 residues: CASSPRDRANTEAFF. The CDR3 nucleotides read TGTGCCAGCAGTCCTCGGGACAGAGCAAACACTGAAGCTTTCTTT. The chain is built from TRBV27 and TRBJ1-1; 7 bases agree with TRBD1. The CDR3 is 15 amino acids. The V gene's germline CDR1 is MNHEY and CDR2 SMNVEV (reference sequence). V shed 5 bases and J 2 bases; nucleotides not matched to a gene: 8.

This clone occurred once. The V gene is TRBV5-4, the J gene TRBJ2-5, with a tentative D call TRBD1 (6 bases). With 4 bases removed from V and 0 bases from J, the gap between germline ends came to 10 bases. CDR1 and CDR2 from the germline V gene are SGHNT and YYREEE (reference sequence). The CDR3 runs 14 residues. The CDR3 loop is CASSTTGNQETQYF. CDR3 nucleotides: TGTGCCAGCAGCACAACAGGGAACCAAGAGACCCAGTACTTC.

The chain joins TRBV2 to TRBJ2-2; TRBD2 matches 9 bases. CDR3 size: 15 residues. CDR1 and CDR2 (germline): SNHLY, FYNNEI. V was clipped by 4 bases and J by 1 base; unmatched bases: 1. For the CDR3, the DNA is TGTGCCAGCAGTGTACTAGCGGGGAACACCGGGGAGCTGTTTTTT. Amino acids: CASSVLAGNTGELFF.

V and J are TRBV19 and TRBJ2-3; D not resolved. This CDR3 is 13 amino acids long. Per germline, CDR1 LNHDA and CDR2 SQIVND (reference sequence). The ends were cut back, 5 bases at V and 3 bases at J, with 9 bases in the middle. The CDR3 loop reads CASSEDSTDTQYF. The DNA of the CDR3 is TGTGCCAGTAGTGAAGACTCTACAGATACGCAGTATTTT.

This chain uses TRBV7-9 with TRBJ2-3, with 13 positions matching TRBD2. Germline assignment: CDR1 SEHNR and CDR2 FQNEAQ (reference sequence). With 1 base clipped from V and 6 bases from J, the junction kept 4 bases outside the gene matches. This CDR3 comprises 16 residues. CDR3 bases: TGTGCCAGCAGCTTAGGACTAGCGGGGGGTTGGGATACGCAGTATTTT. Translated: CASSLGLAGGWDTQYF.

V and J are TRBV6-5 and TRBJ2-4, with TRBD1 identical over 8 bases. CDR3 length equals 14 residues. With V trimmed by 5 bases and J by 8 bases, 8 bases remained unmatched. Per germline, CDR1 MNHEY and CDR2 SVGAGI. The CDR3 DNA reads as TGTGCCAGCAGTCTCGGACAGGGACGGGACATTCAGTACTTC. This sequence encodes CASSLGQGRDIQYF.

The chain uses TRBV5-3 and TRBJ2-3; 8 nucleotides match TRBD2. TRBV5-3 falls under the ORF class, with uncertain function. CDR3 size: 15 residues. With V trimmed by 4 bases and J by 3 bases, 7 bases remained unmatched. CDR3 protein: CARSLGGLGTDTQYF. CDR3 coding DNA: TGTGCCAGAAGCCTTGGGGGACTAGGTACAGATACGCAGTATTTT.

The chain links TRBV9 to TRBJ1-4; D unclear. The germline V gene encodes CDR1 SGDLS and CDR2 YYNGEE. Between the trimmed V and J ends, which lost 6 bases and 1 base, there was a span of 10 bases. The CDR3 is 14 residues long. CDR3 sequence: CASTSLVTNEKLFF. The CDR3 DNA is TGTGCCAGCACGAGTTTAGTAACTAATGAAAAACTGTTTTTT.

The V gene is TRBV9, the J gene TRBJ2-2; 8 positions match TRBD2. The germline V gene encodes CDR1 SGDLS and CDR2 YYNGEE. The CDR3 loop spans 15 amino acids. V was clipped by 6 bases and J by 0 bases; unmatched bases: 4. The CDR3 DNA sequence: TGTGCCAGCAACCGGGGGGGGGCGAACACCGGGGAGCTGTTTTTT. It codes for CASNRGGANTGELFF. The entire variable domain, with the rest obtained from reference TRBV9 and TRBJ2-2, is as follows: DSGVTQTPKHLITATGQRVTLRCSPRSGDLSVYWYQQSLDQGLQFLIQYYNGEERAKGNILERFSAQQFPDLHSELNLSSLELGDSALYFCASNRGGANTGELFFGEGSRLTVL.

This chain joins TRBV27 and TRBJ2-7; TRBD1 agrees at 9 bases. The V segment lost 5 bases and the J segment 5 bases; nucleotides outside the gene matches: 4. Germline V gives CDR1 MNHEY, CDR2 SMNVEV (reference sequence). This CDR3 is built from 13 residues. The DNA of the CDR3 is TGTGCCAGCAGTCCCTGGGACAGGGACGAGCAGTACTTC. Protein: CASSPWDRDEQYF.